This T cell receptor (beta chain) was found in a study of CD4 and CD8 cells across lung adenocarcinoma regions. TCRdb reprocessed the PCR reads via MiXCR and lists one record per CDR3 protein. The repertoire holds 9,000 to 10,000 distinct CDR3 sequences, with approximately 51% as singletons. The V end lost 6 bases, the J end lost 2 bases, and 22 bases lay between the germline ends. The CDR3 contains 17 residues. Germline V gene sequence: CDR1 MNHNS, CDR2 SASEGT. The patients had localized lung adenocarcinoma, a non-small cell subtype. The source of this sequence is a male donor with lung adenocarcinoma. The CD4 and CD8 labels of this study may be unreliable. The gene calls are TRBV6-1 and TRBJ1-2; the D gene is possibly TRBD1 (6 bases). The sample consisted of CD4+ T cells from the margin of a lung tumor. As DNA, the CDR3 is TGTGCCAGCAGCGCCACGACAGGATCAAGGCCGAACTATGGCTACACCTTC. Translated, it gives CASSATTGSRPNYGYTF.